This T cell receptor (beta chain) was observed in a study of T-cell memory formation after mild COVID-19. This CDR3 is 16 amino acids long. The germline V gene encodes CDR1 SGHRS and CDR2 YFSETQ. The junction had 11 bases not matched to a gene; V was cut back by 3 bases and J by 5 bases. This clonotype was seen repeatedly, ten times or more. TCRdb analysed the 5' RACE reads with MiXCR anew, one entry per CDR3 protein. The table lists about 250,000 distinct CDR3 sequences, 15% of them singletons. The sample comprised PBMCs or a T cell subset sorted from them (not recorded which). J is TRBJ2-1 and V is TRBV5-1, with 7 bases lining up with TRBD1. The TCR originated in an adult woman who had mild COVID-19 (a few samples of this study predate the infection). Cell type and time point are not known. CDR3 sequence: CASSSKPGQVNNEQFF. The CDR3 DNA sequence: TGCGCCAGCAGCTCCAAACCTGGACAGGTCAACAATGAGCAGTTCTTC.